This T cell receptor beta chain is drawn from a study of radiation and T cells in renal cell carcinoma. The time point: baseline pretreatment blood. The sample's treatment: 15 Gy SBRT to primary tumor, nephrectomy 4 weeks later. Clear cell pathology was present in this patient's renal cell carcinoma. Assay used: immunoSEQ multiplex PCR; TCRdb lists only in-frame clones, some missing. The sample yields approximately 150,000 clones, around four fifths seen once. This clonotype was sampled from a woman between 45 and 60 years old with renal cell carcinoma. The sequencing used blood, collected from a patient whose treatment included radiotherapy and nephrectomy.

The CDR3 DNA reads as TGTGCCAGCAGCACAGGGGGAACCTATGGCTACACCTTC. This translates into CASSTGGTYGYTF. The V call is TRBV7-2, the J call TRBJ1-2; 8 bases fit TRBD1. CDR1 and CDR2 from the germline V gene are SGHTA and FQGNSA. The CDR3 consists of 13 residues. V lost 5 bases to trimming and J lost 4 bases; unmatched junction nucleotides: 3.